This T cell receptor (beta chain) was found in a study of T cell changes during pregnancy in multiple sclerosis (dated by TCRdb to between 2018 and 2021). Notes on the research overall: In women with multiple sclerosis, the researchers looked at how the T cell repertoire shifted as pregnancy progressed.

Details on this clone: The specificity of this receptor is unknown. No much larger clone exists at a distance of one base, and base qualities are not known.

Libraries were prepared through the immunoSEQ multiplex PCR assay. Held by TCRdb, this immuneACCESS table contains in-frame sequences only and omits some clones. Under half of the omission traces to an unresolved V gene where checked; the cause of the rest is unknown. The table for this sample lists approximately 66,000 clones; 85% to 95% of them were counted only once. In total, the top ten clones hold roughly 1.9% of the sample. From cysteine to phenylalanine, the CDR3 is 19 amino acids long. CDR3 DNA is the only sequence kept; it has 57 bases, read in frame from the first base. V has 0 bases trimmed and J has 3 bases trimmed; junction bases matching no gene number 13. According to the germline V gene, CDR1 reads SGDLS and CDR2 reads YYNGEE.

The chain joins TRBV9 to TRBJ2-1; 9 junctional bases match TRBD2. The receptor comes from a female donor in good health, enrolled as a control in a pregnancy study. The sequences come from peripheral blood, collected in the third trimester of pregnancy. The CDR3 here reads CASSVGGLAGSPGYNEQFF. The DNA sequence follows: TGTGCCAGCAGCGTAGGGGGGCTAGCGGGATCCCCAGGCTACAATGAGCAGTTCTTC.